This TCR beta chain originates from a study of T cell responses to AZD1222 COVID-19 vaccine. Study as a whole: Investigators merged groups given second doses at roughly 4 or roughly 12 weeks.

The repertoire was sequenced with immunoSEQ multiplex PCR; TCRdb's copy has only in-frame clones and lacks some. The table includes approximately 97,000 clones, about 90% detected once. A note on this clone: What it binds is not known.

Points from the study as a whole: There were mostly white British donors and more females than males, and clonal diversity was possibly underestimated. No day 14 peak samples; only post-peak repertoires were characterized.

Germline V gene data show CDR1 as KGHSH and CDR2 as LQKENI. This CDR3 has 16 amino acids. V was trimmed by 5 bases and J by 2 bases, leaving 16 bases between them. This TCR came from an adult in good health. This specimen consisted of peripheral blood, obtained on day 0 of AZD1222 vaccination. V gene TRBV18 combines with J gene TRBJ1-5; TRBD1 might be the D (5 bases). This CDR3 reads CASSSQGVVGNQPQHF. The CDR3 coding sequence is TGTGCCAGCTCATCCCAAGGGGTTGTGGGCAATCAGCCCCAGCATTTT.